This TCR beta chain was sequenced in a study of blood T cell repertoires in COVID-19. Study-wide background: Some COVID-19 samples were acute and others convalescent; all came from the United States, Italy and Spain.

TCRdb's table, derived via immunoSEQ multiplex PCR, lists solely in-frame clones and lacks some. The table has 280,000 or so clones, approximately 90% seen once. This CDR3 spans 15 amino acids. Trimming shortened V by 2 bases and J by 3 bases, and 10 bases separated the two germline ends. The germline gives CDR1 MNHEY, CDR2 SMNVEV (reference sequence). The chain links TRBV27 to TRBJ1-4, with D possibly being TRBD1 (5 bases). The specimen was peripheral blood. The clonotype comes from a woman in her sixties or seventies with acute or convalescent COVID-19. CDR3 loop: CASSLGGYANEKLFF. CDR3 nucleotide sequence: TGTGCCAGCAGTTTAGGGGGGTACGCTAATGAAAAACTGTTTTTT. The entire variable domain, with the rest obtained from reference TRBV27 and TRBJ1-4, is as follows: EAQVTQNPRYLITVTGKKLTVTCSQNMNHEYMSWYRQDPGLGLRQIYYSMNVEVTDKGDVPEGYKVSRKEKRNFPLILESPSPNQTSLYFCASSLGGYANEKLFFGSGTQLSVL.